A selection of T cell receptor beta chains follows, all from one sample in a study of T cell responses to AZD1222 COVID-19 vaccine. This table comes from immunoSEQ multiplex PCR, and its TCRdb copy is limited to in-frame clones, with some not included. The data show 110,000 to 150,000 clones, 80% to 90% seen once. The source material was peripheral blood, sampled on day 0 of AZD1222 vaccination. These receptors originate from an adult in good health. Both conserved end residues are part of each CDR3. Each record gives: D gene, V gene, clone size, J gene, CDR3 DNA, CDR3 protein. The D gene is left open where the match is weak. Clone size is stated in some rows and not others, as once, few, many or a class when expanded.

TRBD1	TRBV5-1	.	TRBJ1-6	TGCGCCAGCAGCTTGGGACAGGGGAATAATTCACCCCTCCACTTT	CASSLGQGNNSPLHF
.	TRBV24-1	.	TRBJ2-5	TGTGCCACCAGTGACAGACAAGAGACCCAGTACTTC	CATSDRQETQYF
.	TRBV7-2	.	TRBJ1-4	TGTGCCAGCAGCTTAGCTTGGGGGGCGGACGAAAAACTGTTTTTT	CASSLAWGADEKLFF
.	TRBV5-4	.	TRBJ1-1	TGTGCCAGCAGCTTGGGAGGGATGAACACTGAAGCTTTCTTT	CASSLGGMNTEAFF
.	TRBV19	.	TRBJ1-6	TGTGCCAGTAAGGCAGGGATGATAGGGTCACCCCTCCACTTT	CASKAGMIGSPLHF
.	TRBV29-1	once	TRBJ2-1	TGCAGCGTTGAAGATCCCGCGGGGTCCTACAATGAGCAGTTCTTC	CSVEDPAGSYNEQFF
.	TRBV27	.	TRBJ2-1	TGTGCCAGCAGTTTCGCGGACCACTCCTACAATGAGCAGTTCTTC	CASSFADHSYNEQFF
TRBD2	TRBV5-5	.	TRBJ2-7	TGTGCCAGCAGCTTGGGGAGCGGGGGTCTCTCCTACGAGCAGTACTTC	CASSLGSGGLSYEQYF
.	TRBV27	.	TRBJ1-1	TGTGCCAGCAGTTTTGGGGGGTACACTGAAGCTTTCTTT	CASSFGGYTEAFF
.	TRBV24-1	.	TRBJ2-1	TGTGCCACCTCCCCCGGGGAACTATACAATGAGCAGTTCTTC	CATSPGELYNEQFF
.	TRBV10-3	once	TRBJ2-3	TGTGCCATCGGTCTATCAGATACGCAGTATTTT	CAIGLSDTQYF
.	TRBV6-1	.	TRBJ1-2	TGTGCCAGCAGTGAGGAGTTCCAGGGAGCCTATGGCTACACCTTC	CASSEEFQGAYGYTF
.	TRBV6-5	.	TRBJ2-7	TGTGCCAGCGGAAGGCACGAGCAGTACTTC	CASGRHEQYF
.	TRBV5-4	.	TRBJ1-1	TGTGCCAGCAGCTTGGTTGAGGGGATGAACACTGAAGCTTTCTTT	CASSLVEGMNTEAFF
.	TRBV3-1/TRBV3-2	.	TRBJ2-1	TGTGCCAGCAGCCAAGCCGGGACTTTTCTGGGCAATGAGCAGTTCTTC	CASSQAGTFLGNEQFF
TRBD1	TRBV5-1	.	TRBJ2-1	TGCGCCAGCAGCCCCGGGACAGAGCGGCTCAATGAGCAGTTCTTC	CASSPGTERLNEQFF
.	TRBV25-1	.	TRBJ2-3	TGTGCCAGCAGTGAATCTAGCGTCGTCGCAGATACGCAGTATTTT	CASSESSVVADTQYF
TRBD2	TRBV5-4	.	TRBJ2-1	TGTGCCAGCAGCTTAATAACTAGCGGGGAAAATGAGCAGTTCTTC	CASSLITSGENEQFF
.	TRBV7-2	once	TRBJ1-6	TGTGCCACCTTCCCTCAGGTCGGTTCACCCCTCCACTTT	CATFPQVGSPLHF
.	TRBV6-5	.	TRBJ2-7	TGTGCCAGCAGTTCACTGACGCGGGGCTACGAGCAGTACTTC	CASSSLTRGYEQYF
.	TRBV13	once	TRBJ2-5	TGTGCCAGCAGCCACGGGGGCCAGGGAGTGGTCGGAGAGACCCAGTACTTC	CASSHGGQGVVGETQYF
.	TRBV4-2	.	TRBJ1-2	TGTGCCAGCAGCCCCATACAAGCCGCCGGTAGCTATGGCTACACCTTC	CASSPIQAAGSYGYTF
.	TRBV19	.	TRBJ1-1	TGTGCCAGTAGTATAGTCTGGGGACCGGGGACTGAAGCTTTCTTT	CASSIVWGPGTEAFF
.	TRBV12-3/TRBV12-4	once	TRBJ1-5	TGTGCCAGCACTTATAGCAATCAGCCCCAGCATTTT	CASTYSNQPQHF
TRBD2	TRBV5-1	.	TRBJ2-3	TGCGCCAGCAAGTCCGCTAGCGGGAGTGACACAGATACGCAGTATTTT	CASKSASGSDTDTQYF